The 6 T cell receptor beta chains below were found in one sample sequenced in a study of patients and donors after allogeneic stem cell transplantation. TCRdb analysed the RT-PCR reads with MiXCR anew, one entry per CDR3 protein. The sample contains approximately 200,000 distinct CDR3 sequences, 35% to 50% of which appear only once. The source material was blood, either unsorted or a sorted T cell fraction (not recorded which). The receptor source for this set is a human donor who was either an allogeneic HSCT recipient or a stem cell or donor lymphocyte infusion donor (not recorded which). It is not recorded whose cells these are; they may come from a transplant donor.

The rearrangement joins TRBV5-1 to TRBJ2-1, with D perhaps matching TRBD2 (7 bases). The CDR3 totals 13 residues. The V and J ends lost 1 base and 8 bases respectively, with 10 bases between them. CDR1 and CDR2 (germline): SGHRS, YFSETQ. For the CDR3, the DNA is TGCGCCAGCAGCTTGCGCGGGGGCCATGAGCAGTTCTTC. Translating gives CASSLRGGHEQFF.

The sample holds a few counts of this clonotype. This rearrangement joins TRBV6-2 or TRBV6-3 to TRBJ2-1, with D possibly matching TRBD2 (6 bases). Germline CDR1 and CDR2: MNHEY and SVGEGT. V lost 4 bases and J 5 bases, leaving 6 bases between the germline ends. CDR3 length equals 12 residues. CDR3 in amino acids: CASSSGDNEQFF. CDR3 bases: TGTGCCAGCAGTTCGGGGGACAATGAGCAGTTCTTC.

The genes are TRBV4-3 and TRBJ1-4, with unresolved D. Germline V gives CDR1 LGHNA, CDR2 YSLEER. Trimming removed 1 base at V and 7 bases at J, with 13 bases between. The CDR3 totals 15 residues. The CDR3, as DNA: TGCGCCAGCAGCCAAGCAACGTCGGTGGGTGAAAAACTGTTTTTT. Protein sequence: CASSQATSVGEKLFF.

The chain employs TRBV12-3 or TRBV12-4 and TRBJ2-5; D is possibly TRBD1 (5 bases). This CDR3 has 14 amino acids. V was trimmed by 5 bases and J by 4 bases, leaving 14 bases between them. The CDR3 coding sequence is TGTGCCAGCAGTCCAGGGCCTGTCCCAGAGACCCAGTACTTC. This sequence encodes CASSPGPVPETQYF.

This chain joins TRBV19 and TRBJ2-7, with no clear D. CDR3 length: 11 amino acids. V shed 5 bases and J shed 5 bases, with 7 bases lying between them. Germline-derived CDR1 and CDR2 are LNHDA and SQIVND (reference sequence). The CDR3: CASSLGDEQYF. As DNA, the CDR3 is TGTGCCAGTAGTTTGGGTGACGAGCAGTACTTC.

In DNA, the CDR3 is TGTGCCAGCAGCTTGGACCAATACAGGAATCGCGGAAACACCATATATTTT. Translating gives CASSLDQYRNRGNTIYF. The rearrangement uses TRBV5-5 and TRBJ1-3, with D tentatively TRBD1 (5 bases). This CDR3 is built from 17 residues. Looked up from germline, CDR1 is SGHKS and CDR2 is YYEKEE (reference sequence). Trimming pared 0 bases from V and 4 bases from J, leaving 17 bases between.